This T cell receptor (beta chain) was sequenced during a study of regulatory T cells in long-lasting Graves disease. iRepertoire HTBI primers and Arm-PCR of CDR3 regions built TCR beta libraries. MiXCR, applied by TCRdb to the multiplex PCR reads, yields one record per CDR3 protein. The sample lists hundreds of thousands of distinct CDR3 sequences; about 13% were seen once. The time point: newly diagnosed GD, antithyroid drugs for less than 3 months. From PBMCs, RNA was extracted and then used to make the TCR library. The V gene's germline CDR1 is MNHEY and CDR2 SVGEGT. The CDR3 is 14 amino acids. J was trimmed by 5 bases and V by 8 bases; bases with no gene match: 8. These data were likewise used in another study, on T cells in Graves' hyperthyroidism and ophthalmopathy. This second study notes: During a first-round RT-PCR of the TCR CDR3, the HTBI primer set was used.

This receptor was obtained from a man aged 25 to 40 with Graves disease. Sequencing used peripheral blood mononuclear cells (PBMCs), obtained at new diagnosis, from a patient treated with antithyroid drugs. The rearrangement links TRBV6-2 or TRBV6-3 to TRBJ2-5; 10 bases align to TRBD2. The CDR3 protein is CASYGAGGGETQYF. The CDR3 region has the DNA TGTGCCAGCTATGGAGCGGGAGGGGGGGAGACCCAGTACTTC.